Each of the 5 T cell receptor beta chains below was sequenced from the same sample in a study of T-cell memory formation after mild COVID-19. TCRdb used MiXCR to reprocess the 5' RACE reads, holding one entry per CDR3 protein. In the table there are about 350,000 distinct CDR3 sequences, approximately 13% of which are singletons. Input material: PBMCs or a T cell subset sorted from them (not recorded which). The receptors originated from a young man who had mild COVID-19 (a few samples of this study predate the infection). Cell type and time point are not known.

This clonotype has just one count. One base away lies a much larger clone, so this may be a sequencing read error. This rearrangement joins TRBV4-1 to TRBJ2-1; D possibly corresponds to TRBD1 (6 bases). From germline, CDR1 is MGHRA and CDR2 YSYEKL. CDR3 size: 15 residues. CDR3: CASSHPLIRDNEQSF. The DNA of the CDR3 is TGCGCCAGCAGCCACCCCTTAATCAGGGACAATGAGCAGTCCTTC.

This clonotype was seen more than once but under ten times. This chain links TRBV14 with TRBJ2-1, with 10 bases aligning to TRBD2. The CDR3 runs to 20 residues. Germline values: CDR1 SGHDN, CDR2 FVKESK. V gave up 5 bases and J gave up 3 bases; unmatched junction bases: 19. In DNA form, the CDR3 reads TGTGCCAGCAGCACGTCCCTCTGGCTAGCGGGGGCAAATGGCTACAATGAGCAGTTCTTC. Translating it yields CASSTSLWLAGANGYNEQFF.

The rearrangement links TRBV7-3 to TRBJ2-7; D might be TRBD2 (7 bases). V was pared by 5 bases and J by 10 bases, with 12 bases between. The CDR3 runs 11 residues. In germline, CDR1 is SGHTA, CDR2 FQGTGA. The CDR3 nucleotides are TGTGCCAGCAGCGTAGGGGGGGTACAGTACTTC. Its translation is CASSVGGVQYF.

The J gene is TRBJ2-1, the V gene TRBV6-6, with a tentative D call TRBD2 (6 bases). Deletions cut 0 bases from V and 9 bases from J, with 12 bases between. CDR3 size: 14 residues. From germline, CDR1 is MNHNY and CDR2 SVGAGI (reference sequence). The CDR3 loop is CASSYSKDYGEQFF. DNA of the CDR3: TGTGCCAGCAGTTACTCGAAGGACTACGGTGAGCAGTTCTTC.

J is TRBJ1-2 and V is TRBV19, with D possibly matching TRBD1 (6 bases). This CDR3 comprises 13 residues. Trimming took off 4 bases at V and 10 bases at J, with 16 bases between the two ends. Germline assignment: CDR1 LNHDA and CDR2 SQIVND (reference sequence). This CDR3 is CASSTTGTSVYTF. CDR3 coding DNA: TGTGCCAGTAGTACGACAGGTACCTCGGTCTACACCTTC.